The 15 T cell receptor beta chains below all came from one sample that was sequenced in a study of beta chain features in type 1 diabetes. The entirety of the isolated RNA underwent reverse transcription, so expressed TCRB transcripts were sequenced. Sequencing was performed with immunoSEQ multiplex PCR; in TCRdb, only in-frame clones are kept and a portion is missing. The top ten clones hold under 0.035% of a sample with 200,000 to 250,000 clones, 9.6% of them seen once. The sequencing sample was made of naive CD4+ T cells from blood. These receptors were obtained from a young woman in good health.

CDR3 loop: CASSQVGGEETQYF. Written as DNA, the CDR3 is TGTGCCAGCAGCCAAGTAGGTGGGGAGGAGACCCAGTACTTC. The genes are TRBV4-2 and TRBJ2-5, with D maybe TRBD2 (5 bases). CDR1 is LGHNA, CDR2 YNFKEQ, per germline. The CDR3 consists of 14 residues. The V and J ends lost 1 base and 5 bases respectively, with 11 bases between them.

This clone has a handful of counts. The rearrangement uses TRBV5-1 and TRBJ2-1; D unresolved. This CDR3 has 16 residues. CDR1 SGHRS and CDR2 YFSETQ come from the germline V gene. V lost 0 bases, J lost 3 bases, and 13 bases lay in between. CDR3 protein: CASSLARGTNYNEQFF. CDR3 nucleotides: TGCGCCAGCAGCTTGGCTCGCGGAACAAACTACAATGAGCAGTTCTTC.

This clone has only a few counts. CDR3 nucleotide sequence: TGCGCCAGCAGCCGTACAGGGGAGACTGAAGCTTTCTTT. Protein sequence: CASSRTGETEAFF. The chain joins TRBV5-1 to TRBJ1-1; 7 positions agree with TRBD1. This CDR3 is built from 13 residues. V shed 4 bases, J shed 5 bases, and the junction held 5 bases outside the gene matches. Germline values: CDR1 SGHRS, CDR2 YFSETQ.

V is TRBV9 and J is TRBJ2-3, with 9 bases identical to TRBD1. The CDR3 loop spans 17 amino acids. CDR1 is SGDLS, CDR2 YYNGEE, per germline. J was trimmed by 3 bases and V by 0 bases; bases with no gene match: 8. CDR3 DNA sequence: TGTGCCAGCAGCGTAGCTCGCTCCGGGACAGGGACAGATACGCAGTATTTT. Residues: CASSVARSGTGTDTQYF. The full variable domain, in which reference TRBV9 and TRBJ2-3 provide the parts outside the CDR3, is DSGVTQTPKHLITATGQRVTLRCSPRSGDLSVYWYQQSLDQGLQFLIQYYNGEERAKGNILERFSAQQFPDLHSELNLSSLELGDSALYFCASSVARSGTGTDTQYFGPGTRLTVL.

This clone was seen more than once but under ten times. The V and J genes are TRBV19 and TRBJ1-1, with D perhaps TRBD1 (5 bases). The CDR3 runs to 14 residues. Between the trimmed V and J ends, which lost 5 bases and 0 bases, there was a span of 10 bases. CDR1 and CDR2 (germline): LNHDA, SQIVND (reference sequence). For the CDR3, the DNA is TGTGCCAGTAGTTTAACAGGCTTGAACACTGAAGCTTTCTTT. Translating it yields CASSLTGLNTEAFF.

The sample holds many counts of this clone. The rearrangement links TRBV7-9 to TRBJ1-6, with D maybe TRBD1 (6 bases). Germline CDR1 reads SEHNR; CDR2 reads FQNEAQ (reference sequence). Trimming left V 8 bases short and J 7 bases short, with 9 bases between. The CDR3 is 12 residues long. The CDR3 DNA follows: TGTGCCAGCGGAAGGGGGAATTCACCCCTCCACTTT. Translation: CASGRGNSPLHF.

The J gene is TRBJ1-2, the V gene TRBV7-9; D remains ambiguous. Between the trimmed V and J ends, which lost 2 bases and 12 bases, there was a span of 7 bases. There are 10 residues in the CDR3. Germline CDR1 reads SEHNR; CDR2 reads FQNEAQ (reference sequence). CDR3 nucleotides: TGTGCCAGCAGCTTATCCCCAGACACCTTC. Encoded protein: CASSLSPDTF.

V usage is TRBV21-1 and J usage is TRBJ1-1; no check of the table's D call, TRBD1, against the DNA was made. TRBV21-1 is reported as a pseudogene. The CDR3 covers 16 residues. In DNA, the CDR3 is TGTGCCAGCAGCATATTAGGCGGACAGGGAGGGACTGAAGCTTTCTTT. This gives the protein CASSILGGQGGTEAFF.

This chain links TRBV6-6 with TRBJ2-5, with 12 positions matching TRBD2. CDR1 is MNHNY and CDR2 is SVGAGI in the germline V gene (reference sequence). With V trimmed by 6 bases and J by 7 bases, 9 bases remained unmatched. The CDR3 runs 15 residues. Here the CDR3 reads CASSETSGRSGTQYF. CDR3 bases: TGTGCCAGCAGCGAGACTAGCGGGAGATCGGGGACCCAGTACTTC.

The gene calls are TRBV27 and TRBJ2-7; D possibly corresponds to TRBD1 (6 bases). Germline V lookup: CDR1 MNHEY, CDR2 SMNVEV (reference sequence). V was clipped by 0 bases and J by 4 bases, with 13 bases between them. The length of the CDR3 is 15 residues. Written as DNA, the CDR3 is TGTGCCAGCAGTTTATCCGGCAGGGGATTGTACGAGCAGTACTTC. Translating gives CASSLSGRGLYEQYF.

The rearrangement uses TRBV11-3 and TRBJ2-5, with TRBD2 identical over 15 bases. CDR3 size: 17 residues. With 5 bases clipped from V and 4 bases from J, the junction kept 8 bases outside the gene matches. CDR1 is SGHNT, CDR2 YENEEA, per germline. This CDR3 reads CASSQGLAGGSSETQYF. Written as DNA, the CDR3 is TGTGCCAGCAGCCAGGGACTAGCGGGGGGTTCTTCAGAGACCCAGTACTTC.

Only a few counts were recorded for this clone. The chain links TRBV2 to TRBJ1-2; TRBD1 is a possible D gene (5 bases). The CDR3 has 14 amino acids. V was shortened by 0 bases and J by 4 bases, with 9 bases between the two germline ends. CDR1 SNHLY and CDR2 FYNNEI come from the germline V gene. In nucleotides, the CDR3 is TGTGCCAGCAGTGAAGCGCGGGGGGTCTATGGCTACACCTTC. Its translation is CASSEARGVYGYTF.

This clone was counted only a few times. The rearrangement joins TRBV9 to TRBJ2-1; 8 bases map to TRBD2. Trimming cost V 5 bases and J 4 bases; bases outside gene matches: 8. CDR1 SGDLS and CDR2 YYNGEE come from the germline V gene. The CDR3 covers 15 residues. The CDR3 protein is CASSSIAGTYNEQFF. The CDR3 DNA is TGTGCCAGCAGTTCTATAGCGGGAACATACAATGAGCAGTTCTTC.

The genes are TRBV25-1 and TRBJ1-1; D gene unclear. Between the trimmed V and J ends, which lost 8 bases and 5 bases, there was a span of 15 bases. CDR1 and CDR2 (germline): MGHDK, SYGVNS. The CDR3 length is 13 residues. The CDR3 nucleotides are TGTGCCAGCCGGAGGAAGGTCGGGACTGAAGCTTTCTTT. Its translation is CASRRKVGTEAFF.

The genes are TRBV5-4 and TRBJ2-5; TRBD1 aligns across 8 bases. J was trimmed by 2 bases and V by 0 bases; bases with no gene match: 3. Per germline, CDR1 SGHNT and CDR2 YYREEE (reference sequence). CDR3 length equals 15 residues. DNA of the CDR3: TGTGCCAGCAGCTTGGTACAGGGGGTTCAAGAGACCCAGTACTTC. This encodes CASSLVQGVQETQYF.